The clone carrying this TCR beta chain was seen a few times. Method: immunoSEQ multiplex PCR; TCRdb's copy keeps in-frame clones and lacks some. The sample lists almost 550,000 clones, 75% to 85% occurring once. This sample was included in a study of shared T cell receptors in the human thymus. CDR3 size: 17 residues. Trimming took 6 bases from V and 0 from J; bases not matched to a gene: 9. CDR1 and CDR2 (germline): MDHEN, SYDVKM. These data were likewise used in another study, on human thymus T cells.

This clonotype was obtained from a boy under two years old with a congenital heart defect. The J gene is TRBJ1-3, the V gene TRBV28; 9 nucleotides match TRBD1. The sequenced material came from thymocytes. As DNA, the CDR3 is TGTGCCAGCAGGCCGGACAGGGGAAAGGGCTCTGGAAACACCATATATTTT. Encoded protein: CASRPDRGKGSGNTIYF.